Listed here are 14 T cell receptor beta chains from one sample, sequenced in a study of lymphopenia after photon versus proton radiotherapy. The assay was immunoSEQ multiplex PCR, and TCRdb's table has in-frame clones only and misses some. The sample contains approximately 53,000 clones, 92% of which appear only once. Sequences were derived from peripheral blood, sampled from a patient treated with photon-based radiotherapy. These receptors came from a woman between 40 and 55 years old with cholangiocarcinoma.

The chain joins TRBV5-1 to TRBJ2-5, with TRBD1 matching over 7 bases. Looked up from germline, CDR1 is SGHRS and CDR2 is YFSETQ. The CDR3 length is 16 residues. Germline trimming cut 2 bases from V and 0 bases from J; bases unmatched to any gene: 7. CDR3 nucleotides: TGCGCCAGCAGCTTTGGCGACAGGGTAAACCAAGAGACCCAGTACTTC. Amino acid sequence: CASSFGDRVNQETQYF.

This chain connects TRBV7-9 to TRBJ1-3; no firm D call. Germline V CDR1 and CDR2: SEHNR, FQNEAQ (reference sequence). The CDR3 length is 14 residues. Deletions cut 6 bases from V and 0 bases from J, with 9 bases between. CDR3 loop: CASSPDISGNTIYF. In nucleotides, the CDR3 is TGTGCCAGCAGTCCCGACATCTCTGGAAACACCATATATTTT.

The chain has TRBV5-1 and TRBJ1-1; D not certain. Trimming took 4 bases from V and 10 from J, leaving 14 bases between them. The CDR3 contains 12 residues. The germline V gene encodes CDR1 SGHRS and CDR2 YFSETQ. CDR3 protein: CASSPDQLGAFF. The CDR3 coding sequence is TGCGCCAGCAGCCCTGACCAGCTCGGAGCTTTCTTT.

This sequence joins TRBV5-1 and TRBJ1-4, with TRBD1 identical over 7 bases. Germline assignment: CDR1 SGHRS and CDR2 YFSETQ. The CDR3 length is 15 residues. With 4 bases clipped from V and 8 bases from J, the junction kept 11 bases outside the gene matches. CDR3 residues: CASSMDRRPGEKLFF. CDR3 DNA sequence: TGCGCCAGCAGCATGGACAGGAGGCCGGGAGAAAAACTGTTTTTT.

The chain couples TRBV6-1 to TRBJ1-5; D not resolved. This CDR3 comprises 15 residues. Trimming cost V 4 bases and J 0 bases, with 10 bases left between them. Germline V gene data show CDR1 as MNHNS and CDR2 as SASEGT. CDR3 bases: TGTGCCAGCAGTGCCGGGTCAAATAGCAATCAGCCCCAGCATTTT. Translating gives CASSAGSNSNQPQHF.

The J gene is TRBJ1-2, the V gene TRBV6-5; D possibly corresponds to TRBD1 (5 bases). Trimming took off 6 bases at V and 4 bases at J, with 15 bases between the two ends. This CDR3 spans 14 amino acids. From germline, CDR1 is MNHEY and CDR2 SVGAGI. In DNA, the CDR3 is TGTGCCAGCAGAGGGGCCTCGCGGGTCTATGGCTACACCTTC. Encoded protein: CASRGASRVYGYTF.

V and J are TRBV6-6 and TRBJ1-3, with no clear D. V lost 7 bases and J 4 bases, leaving 11 bases between the germline ends. This CDR3 is built from 13 residues. CDR1 is MNHNY, CDR2 SVGAGI, per germline (reference sequence). The CDR3, as DNA: TGTGCCAGCACTACCGGTCGGGGAAACACCATATATTTT. This codes for CASTTGRGNTIYF.

V gene TRBV29-1 combines with J gene TRBJ1-2; D perhaps matches TRBD1 (5 bases). Trimming cost V 3 bases and J 7 bases, with 12 bases left between them. CDR3 size: 12 residues. Per germline, CDR1 SQVTM and CDR2 ANQGSEA. The chain's CDR3 is CSVDWGEGGYTF. The CDR3 DNA reads TGCAGCGTTGATTGGGGGGAGGGTGGCTACACCTTC.

This chain joins TRBV4-1 and TRBJ2-6; 7 nucleotides align to TRBD1. J lost 0 bases, V lost 3 bases, and 5 bases had no gene match. CDR3 length: 17 residues. The germline CDR1 and CDR2 sequences are MGHRA and YSYEKL. The CDR3 DNA reads as TGCGCCAGCAGCCAGATCAGGGGGAGCTCTGGGGCCAACGTCCTGACTTTC. Protein sequence: CASSQIRGSSGANVLTF.

The chain combines TRBV4-1 with TRBJ1-2; D ambiguous. The CDR3 runs to 11 residues. V dropped 9 bases and J dropped 6 bases, with 11 bases sitting between them. Germline-derived CDR1 and CDR2 are MGHRA and YSYEKL. In DNA, the CDR3 is TGCGCCAGTTCTGATTGGGATGGCTACACCTTC. This sequence encodes CASSDWDGYTF.

The gene calls are TRBV5-1 and TRBJ1-3; the match to TRBD1 covers 8 bases. J was trimmed by 0 bases and V by 4 bases; bases with no gene match: 3. CDR3 size: 15 residues. The germline V gene has CDR1 SGHRS and CDR2 YFSETQ. CDR3 nucleotides: TGCGCCAGCAGCCCAGGACAGGGCTCTGGAAACACCATATATTTT. This codes for CASSPGQGSGNTIYF.

This chain connects TRBV23-1 to TRBJ1-3; 7 bases align to TRBD1. TRBV23-1 has ORF status, its function being uncertain. This CDR3 region has 15 residues. The junction had 11 bases not matched to a gene; V was cut back by 8 bases and J by 4 bases. The CDR3 DNA follows: TGCGCCAGCCCCTTGACAGGGCGGGCCGGAAACACCATATATTTT. This translates into CASPLTGRAGNTIYF.

The gene calls are TRBV27 and TRBJ2-7; D call uncertain. Trimming took 0 bases from V and 6 from J, leaving 9 bases between them. This CDR3 has 13 amino acids. The germline CDR1 and CDR2 sequences are MNHEY and SMNVEV (reference sequence). CDR3 in DNA: TGTGCCAGCAGTTTATCAAGGTCGTCCGAGCAGTACTTC. It specifies CASSLSRSSEQYF.

The V gene is TRBV29-1, the J gene TRBJ1-1; D is possibly TRBD1 (5 bases). Trimming took off 8 bases at V and 4 bases at J, with 17 bases between the two ends. In germline, CDR1 is SQVTM, CDR2 ANQGSEA. This CDR3 is 13 amino acids long. The CDR3 DNA follows: TGCAGCCTCGGGGACGGGTCGGGCACTGAAGCTTTCTTT. Amino acids: CSLGDGSGTEAFF.